These 21 T cell receptor beta chains came from one sample sequenced in a study of blood T cell repertoires in COVID-19. Assay used: immunoSEQ multiplex PCR; TCRdb lists only in-frame clones, some missing. This sample has about 210,000 clones; approximately 88% occur once, and the top ten carry around 8%. The sequenced sample was PBMCs or T cells enriched from blood (not recorded which). These TCRs come from a woman aged 18-30 years who had recovered from COVID-19.

This sequence joins TRBV6-2 or TRBV6-3 and TRBJ1-5; TRBD1 agrees at 8 bases. The CDR3 is made up of 18 amino acids. Trimming cost V 6 bases and J 2 bases; bases outside gene matches: 15. Germline assignment: CDR1 MNHEY and CDR2 SVGEGT. The CDR3 is CASSPRVRGHEGNQPQHF. In nucleotides, the CDR3 is TGTGCCAGCAGCCCTCGTGTCAGGGGGCATGAGGGCAATCAGCCCCAGCATTTT.

This chain joins TRBV9 and TRBJ1-3; possible D gene TRBD1, 6 bases. Germline CDR1 is SGDLS and CDR2 is YYNGEE. V gave up 1 base and J gave up 6 bases, with 8 bases separating them. This CDR3 region has 13 residues. As DNA, the CDR3 is TGTGCCAGCAGCGTAATGGGGGCAAACACCATATATTTT. Its translation: CASSVMGANTIYF.

This clone showed up just once. Here the CDR3 reads CASSLAGAHEQYF. The CDR3 DNA sequence: TGTGCCAGCAGCTTAGCAGGGGCTCACGAGCAGTACTTC. V usage is TRBV11-2 and J usage is TRBJ2-7; D may be TRBD1 (6 bases). CDR1 SGHAT and CDR2 FQNNGV come from the germline V gene. CDR3 length: 13 residues. V was clipped by 1 base and J by 5 bases, with 9 bases between them. The full variable domain, in which reference TRBV11-2 and TRBJ2-7 provide the parts outside the CDR3, is EAGVAQSPRYKIIEKRQSVAFWCNPISGHATLYWYQQILGQGPKLLIQFQNNGVVDDSQLPKDRFSAERLKGVDSTLKIQPAKLEDSAVYLCASSLAGAHEQYFGPGTRLTVT.

This clone has just one count. CDR3 sequence: CASNSVSFNEQFF. The CDR3 bases are TGTGCCAGCAATTCCGTTTCGTTCAATGAGCAGTTCTTC. The chain has TRBV28 and TRBJ2-1; D remains unclear. V dropped 7 bases and J dropped 6 bases, with 13 bases sitting between them. Germline-derived CDR1 and CDR2 are MDHEN and SYDVKM. The CDR3 spans 13 residues.

The sample holds one count of this clone. J is TRBJ2-1 and V is TRBV27; D is possibly TRBD1 (5 bases). Germline V gene sequence: CDR1 MNHEY, CDR2 SMNVEV (reference sequence). CDR3 length equals 13 residues. V lost 5 bases and J lost 6, with 11 bases in between. The CDR3 protein is CASSLGVGNEQFF. DNA for the CDR3: TGTGCCAGCAGTCTAGGGGTGGGCAATGAGCAGTTCTTC.

The CDR3 reads CASSQGQTSYEQYF. CDR3 nucleotide sequence: TGTGCCAGCAGCCAGGGACAAACTTCCTACGAGCAGTACTTC. The chain carries TRBV7-2 and TRBJ2-7; the D gene is possibly TRBD1 (6 bases). V lost 5 bases to trimming and J lost 1 base, with 12 bases between them. The V gene's germline CDR1 is SGHTA and CDR2 FQGNSA. This CDR3 contains 14 residues.

This chain uses TRBV27 with TRBJ2-7; unclear D gene. V was clipped by 0 bases and J by 2 bases, with 5 bases between them. The germline gives CDR1 MNHEY, CDR2 SMNVEV (reference sequence). This CDR3 region has 13 residues. CDR3 amino acids: CASSLSRPYEQYF. CDR3 DNA sequence: TGTGCCAGCAGTTTATCCAGGCCCTACGAGCAGTACTTC.

The chain employs TRBV28 and TRBJ1-6, with TRBD1 matching over 7 bases. This CDR3 has 18 amino acids. The ends lost 3 bases at V and 4 bases at J; junction bases unmatched: 12. Germline V CDR1 and CDR2: MDHEN, SYDVKM. The CDR3 region is CASSFPRPGQRYNSPLHF. CDR3 nucleotides: TGTGCCAGCAGTTTCCCCCGCCCGGGACAGAGATATAATTCACCCCTCCACTTT.

The rearrangement links TRBV29-1 to TRBJ1-4; possible D gene TRBD1, 5 bases. Trimming cost V 4 bases and J 7 bases, with 19 bases left between them. The CDR3 is made up of 15 amino acids. From germline, CDR1 is SQVTM and CDR2 ANQGSEA. The CDR3, as DNA: TGCAGCGTTGCCCCCGGGGGGGGTATAGGTGAAAAACTGTTTTTT. It yields the protein CSVAPGGGIGEKLFF.

This clone has just one count. The gene calls are TRBV2 and TRBJ1-5; weak D call: TRBD1 (5 bases). The germline gives CDR1 SNHLY, CDR2 FYNNEI. The CDR3 covers 15 residues. Trimming stripped 9 bases from V and 2 bases from J, with 17 bases between. CDR3 bases: TGTGCCAGTGAAGCTCAGGGTGTGGGCAATCAGCCCCAGCATTTT. This encodes CASEAQGVGNQPQHF. Based on the CDR3 plus reference TRBV2 and TRBJ1-5, the full variable domain is EPEVTQTPSHQVTQMGQEVILRCVPISNHLYFYWYRQILGQKVEFLVSFYNNEISEKSEIFDDQFSVERPDGSNFTLKIRSTKLEDSAMYFCASEAQGVGNQPQHFGDGTRLSIL.

The V call is TRBV10-3, the J call TRBJ2-5; 10 bases agree with TRBD1. J lost 5 bases, V lost 6 bases, and 15 bases had no gene match. Germline V lookup: CDR1 ENHRY, CDR2 SYGVKD. This CDR3 comprises 17 residues. CDR3 nucleotide sequence: TGTGCCATCAGACGCCCAGTCCCGGGACAGGGGACGGAGACCCAGTACTTC. It codes for CAIRRPVPGQGTETQYF.

The chain recombines TRBV5-1 with TRBJ1-4, with D uncertain. Per germline, CDR1 SGHRS and CDR2 YFSETQ. With 0 bases removed from V and 8 bases from J, the gap between germline ends came to 14 bases. This CDR3 comprises 15 residues. The CDR3 DNA is TGCGCCAGCAGCTTGGCTGGCATTTCTAGCGAAAAACTGTTTTTT. Amino acid sequence: CASSLAGISSEKLFF.

A few counts support this clone. This chain uses TRBV3-1 (or the pseudogene TRBV3-2) with TRBJ2-6; 7 bases map to TRBD1. V gave up 5 bases and J gave up 0 bases; unmatched junction bases: 10. The CDR3 has 18 residues. CDR1 and CDR2 (germline): LGHDT, YNNKEL (reference sequence). CDR3 sequence (DNA): TGTGCCAGCAGCTCTCGGACAGGAGGCGTCTCTGGGGCCAACGTCCTGACTTTC. It codes for CASSSRTGGVSGANVLTF.

This clone is a singleton in its sample. The rearrangement uses TRBV6-6 and TRBJ1-4; no clear D gene. This CDR3 is 13 amino acids long. The V and J ends lost 2 bases and 14 bases respectively, with 15 bases between them. CDR1 is MNHNY, CDR2 SVGAGI, per germline (reference sequence). The CDR3 DNA follows: TGTGCCAGCAGTTACAACTTAGAGATGTGGCTGTTTTTT. Translating gives CASSYNLEMWLFF.

V and J are TRBV5-1 and TRBJ1-2, with 8 bases matching TRBD1. Germline CDR1 reads SGHRS; CDR2 reads YFSETQ. With 7 bases clipped from V and 8 bases from J, the junction kept 13 bases outside the gene matches. This CDR3 region has 14 residues. The CDR3 DNA reads as TGCGCCAGCGCCTCAGGGGGCGAAGGTAGCGGCTACACCTTC. Protein sequence: CASASGGEGSGYTF.

The rearrangement links TRBV20-1 to TRBJ1-1; possibly TRBD1 for D (6 bases). The germline CDR1 and CDR2 sequences are DFQATT and SNEGSKA (reference sequence). Deletions cut 5 bases from V and 10 bases from J, with 14 bases between. The CDR3 has 11 amino acids. The CDR3 sequence is CSASWGPGAFF. CDR3 DNA: TGCAGTGCTTCCTGGGGGCCGGGAGCTTTCTTT.

J is TRBJ2-3 and V is TRBV7-6; TRBD1 agrees at 7 bases. V lost 4 bases and J lost 4; bases outside the gene matches: 5. The CDR3 loop spans 14 amino acids. Germline lookup yields CDR1 SGHVS and CDR2 FNYEAQ. CDR3: CASSSHRGPDTQYF. CDR3 DNA sequence: TGTGCCAGCAGCTCTCACAGGGGCCCAGATACGCAGTATTTT. The full variable domain, with the rest looked up from reference TRBV7-6 and TRBJ2-3, is GAGVSQSPRYKVTKRGQDVALRCDPISGHVSLYWYRQALGQGPEFLTYFNYEAQQDKSGLPNDRFSAERPEGSISTLTIQRTEQRDSAMYRCASSSHRGPDTQYFGPGTRLTVL.

This clone has only one observation. The V and J genes are TRBV10-2 and TRBJ2-7; the match to TRBD2 covers 8 bases. The germline gives CDR1 WSHSY, CDR2 SAAADI. The CDR3 runs 16 residues. Losses at the gene ends were 4 bases for V and 2 bases for J; bases not matched to a gene: 10. The CDR3 DNA reads TGCGCCAGCAGTGTTATGACGGGGGGGATCGCCTACGAGCAGTACTTC. As protein: CASSVMTGGIAYEQYF.

A single count supports this clone. This rearrangement joins TRBV2 to TRBJ2-1; TRBD2 agrees at 8 bases. The CDR3 is 16 residues long. The germline gives CDR1 SNHLY, CDR2 FYNNEI. Germline trimming cut 5 bases from V and 1 base from J; bases unmatched to any gene: 7. The CDR3 is CASSNIGGGSYNEQFF. The CDR3 DNA is TGTGCCAGCAGTAACATTGGCGGGGGGTCCTACAATGAGCAGTTCTTC.

The chain employs TRBV24-1 and TRBJ2-1; 8 nucleotides align to TRBD1. CDR3 length equals 16 residues. J was trimmed by 8 bases and V by 1 base; bases with no gene match: 9. Germline values: CDR1 KGHDR, CDR2 SFDVKD. In DNA, the CDR3 is TGTGCCACCAGTGATTTAACCAGGGGGCTTGGGGATGAGCAGTTCTTC. This translates into CATSDLTRGLGDEQFF.

CDR3 region: CASRGSFEAFF. CDR3 sequence (DNA): TGCGCCAGCAGGGGGAGCTTTGAAGCTTTCTTT. V and J are TRBV10-2 and TRBJ1-1, with no clear D. The CDR3 length is 11 residues. Germline V gives CDR1 WSHSY, CDR2 SAAADI. The ends were cut back, 6 bases at V and 7 bases at J, with 9 bases in the middle.